Sequencing of this TCR beta chain was carried out in a study of T cell responses to AZD1222 COVID-19 vaccine (dated by TCRdb to the early 2020s). The study in broad terms: Because spike-specific TCR depth and breadth did not differ between the two schedules, AZD1222 recipients who got a second dose at roughly 4 weeks were pooled with those who got a second dose at roughly 12 weeks. A total of 233 trial participants underwent TCR sequencing, of whom around 200 received two doses of AZD1222 and some 25 received two doses of the MenACWY control vaccine. Trial participants were enrolled by age into 18-55, 56-69 and 70-plus year subgroups, with around 140, 26 and 57 TCR-sequenced participants respectively. Findings and caveats that apply to the study as a whole: No day 14 peak-response samples were available, so repertoires were characterized only after the peak T cell response. Only five or six AZD1222 recipients were SARS-CoV-2 seropositive at baseline, limiting conclusions about previously exposed vaccinees. Epitopes outside the regions mutated in the B.1.351 and B.1.1.7 variants were reportedly recognized by nearly half of the unique spike-specific TCRs. The whole spike protein was spanned by vaccine-associated CD4 TCRs, and dominant responses were seen in regions 160-218 and 743-854. Most participants were white British and females outnumbered males, and the authors suggested that clonal diversity may have been underestimated. The 56-69-year group was small, and its depth increase did not reach significance, likely because of low power. After two AZD1222 doses, both the breadth and the depth of spike-specific TCRs were significantly higher than at day 0 and than in MenACWY recipients.

Counted from cysteine to phenylalanine, this CDR3 has 13 amino acids. Here the CDR3 DNA is all that survives: 39 bases in frame from base 1. The junction shows trimming of 0 bases on V and 2 bases on J, plus 5 bases between the germline ends. Via the germline V gene (reference sequence), CDR1 is SGHNT and CDR2 YYREEE. For this clone: Its antigen specificity is not known. Base qualities are missing; no much larger clone stands one base away.

Taken with the paper, the label for time point translates to: baseline before first vaccination. The vaccinee samples were drawn from two UK trials, COV001 and COV002, one of which was a single-blind randomized controlled phase 2/3 trial testing AZD1222 (ChAdOx1 nCoV-19) in healthy adults. For TCRbeta chain sequencing, PBMC samples were collected from trial participants at day 0 and at day 28 after the second dose. The CDR3 regions of human TCRbeta chains were analyzed by immunosequencing. As for the original processing: Repertoire TCRs were checked for matches against a reference library of SARS-CoV-2-specific TCRs that had been generated using the MIRA antigen-specificity platform. Breadth meant the fraction of unique TCRs that were SARS-CoV-2-associated, whereas depth meant the fraction of total T cells that were SARS-CoV-2-associated. Each spike-specific TCR was assigned to its reactive spike region and to a CD4 or CD8 class using the MIRA data. Log10-transformed breadth and depth values were compared by one-way ANOVA with Sidak's multiple comparisons tests. TCRdb obtained this table from immuneACCESS and retained in-frame rearrangements with V and J assigned. These tables miss some clones; where compared with another copy, unresolved V genes account for less than half of the shortfall, and the remainder is unexplained. That table supplies the V and J calls and clone size; D and trimming were determined from the DNA. The sample yields over 110,000 clones; 75% to 90% were counted once. Clones ranked in the top ten supply about 1.5% of the sample.

The sequence came from an adult in good health. The chain couples TRBV5-4 to TRBJ2-5, with no confidently assigned D gene. The sample consisted of peripheral blood, taken on day 0 of AZD1222 vaccination. The DNA reads as follows: TGTGCCAGCAGCTTGGACAGTCAAGAGACCCAGTACTTC. Translation gives CASSLDSQETQYF.